The 5 T cell receptor beta chains listed next were all sequenced from one sample in a study of T cell repertoires in cytomegalovirus infection. TCRdb used MiXCR to reprocess the reads, holding one entry per CDR3 protein. The sample consists of about 310,000 distinct CDR3 sequences, around 10% of them appearing once. Sequencing was carried out using PBMCs. Source of these receptors: a human donor in good health (CMV status not recorded). Some clones in this sample may be carry-over from other donors' samples.

In its sample, this clonotype was seen many times. The V call is TRBV7-2, the J call TRBJ1-5, with D tentatively TRBD1 (6 bases). The CDR3 is made up of 14 amino acids. Trimming stripped 5 bases from V and 7 bases from J, with 15 bases between. The V gene's germline CDR1 is SGHTA and CDR2 FQGNSA. In nucleotides, the CDR3 is TGTGCCAGCAGCGTCGGAGGGGGAACCCAGCCCCAGCATTTT. It translates to CASSVGGGTQPQHF.

This chain uses TRBV4-3 with TRBJ1-4; a possible D gene is TRBD1 (6 bases). This CDR3 is 12 amino acids long. From germline, CDR1 is LGHNA and CDR2 YSLEER. Trimming shortened V by 3 bases and J by 12 bases, and 11 bases separated the two germline ends. CDR3 sequence reads: CASSHTGRELFF. Written as DNA, the CDR3 is TGCGCCAGCAGCCATACAGGGAGGGAACTGTTTTTT.

A note on this clonotype: A read error may explain this, as a much larger clone is one base away. The rearrangement joins TRBV12-3 or TRBV12-4 to TRBJ1-6; D gene uncertain. The V end was cut by 2 bases, the J end by 10 bases, with 3 bases between. The CDR3 is made up of 11 amino acids. The CDR3 is CASSLQSPLHF. The CDR3 DNA is TGTGCCAGCAGTTTACAGTCACCCCTCCACTTT.

This clonotype has more than one count but fewer than ten. This chain connects TRBV2 to TRBJ1-5; unclear D gene. This CDR3 is 12 amino acids long. Looked up from germline, CDR1 is SNHLY and CDR2 is FYNNEI. The V end was cut by 6 bases, the J end by 3 bases, with 6 bases between. CDR3 amino acids: CASRGFNQPQHF. The CDR3, as DNA: TGTGCCAGCAGGGGGTTCAATCAGCCCCAGCATTTT.

This clonotype was seen many times. The chain is built from TRBV4-1 and TRBJ2-4, with D uncertain. The CDR3 extends over 13 amino acids. CDR1 and CDR2 (germline): MGHRA, YSYEKL. V lost 3 bases and J lost 0, with 3 bases in between. CDR3 coding DNA: TGCGCCAGCAGCCAGATAGCCAAAAACATTCAGTACTTC. It encodes CASSQIAKNIQYF.